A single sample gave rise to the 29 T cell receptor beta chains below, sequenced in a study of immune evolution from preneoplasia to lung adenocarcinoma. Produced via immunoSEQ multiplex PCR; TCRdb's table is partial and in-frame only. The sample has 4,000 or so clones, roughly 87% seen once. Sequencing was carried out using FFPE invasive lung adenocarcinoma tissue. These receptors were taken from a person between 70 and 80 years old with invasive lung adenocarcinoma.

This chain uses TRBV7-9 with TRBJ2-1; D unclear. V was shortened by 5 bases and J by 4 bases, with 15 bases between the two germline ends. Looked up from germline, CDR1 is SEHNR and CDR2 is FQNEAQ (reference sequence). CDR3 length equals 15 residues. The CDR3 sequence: CASSPTLFGYNEQFF. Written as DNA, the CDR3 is TGTGCCAGCAGCCCGACCTTGTTTGGGTACAATGAGCAGTTCTTC.

CDR3 region: CASSLGFSGSQHEQFF. The CDR3 DNA sequence: TGTGCCAGCAGCTTAGGCTTTAGCGGGAGTCAGCATGAGCAGTTCTTC. V and J are TRBV11-3 and TRBJ2-1, with TRBD2 matching 9 bases. The germline gives CDR1 SGHNT, CDR2 YENEEA. The CDR3 is 16 amino acids. Trimming took 1 base from V and 8 from J; bases not matched to a gene: 9.

This chain's CDR3 is CSVAERQAFGYTF. CDR3 sequence (DNA): TGCAGCGTTGCAGAACGACAGGCTTTTGGCTACACCTTC. V and J are TRBV29-1 and TRBJ1-2; perhaps TRBD1 as D (6 bases). CDR3 length: 13 amino acids. V was trimmed by 4 bases and J by 7 bases, leaving 16 bases between them. Germline V gene lookup returns CDR1 SQVTM and CDR2 ANQGSEA.

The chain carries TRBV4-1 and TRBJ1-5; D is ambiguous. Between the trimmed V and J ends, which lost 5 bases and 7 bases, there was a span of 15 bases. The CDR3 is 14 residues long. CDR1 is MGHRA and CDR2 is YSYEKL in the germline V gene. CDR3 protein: CASSSPESGQPQHF. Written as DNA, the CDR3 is TGCGCCAGCAGCTCCCCGGAGTCGGGGCAGCCCCAGCATTTT.

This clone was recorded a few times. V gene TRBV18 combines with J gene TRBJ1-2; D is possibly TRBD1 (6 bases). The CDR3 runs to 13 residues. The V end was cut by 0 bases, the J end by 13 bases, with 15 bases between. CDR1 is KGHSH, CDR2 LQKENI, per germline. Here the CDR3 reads CASSPPGGDRFTF. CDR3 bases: TGTGCCAGCTCACCACCGGGGGGCGACCGGTTCACCTTC.

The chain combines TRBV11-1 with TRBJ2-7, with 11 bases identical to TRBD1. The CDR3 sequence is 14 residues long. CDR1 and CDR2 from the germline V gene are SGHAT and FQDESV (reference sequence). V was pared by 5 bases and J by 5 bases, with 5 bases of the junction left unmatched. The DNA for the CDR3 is TGTGCCAGCAGCCTGGACAGGGGGCTCAACGAGCAGTACTTC. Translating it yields CASSLDRGLNEQYF.

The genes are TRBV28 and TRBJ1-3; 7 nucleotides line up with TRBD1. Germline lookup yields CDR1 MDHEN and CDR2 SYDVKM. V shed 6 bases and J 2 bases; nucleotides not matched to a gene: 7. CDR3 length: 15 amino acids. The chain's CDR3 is CASSSGQAPGNTIYF. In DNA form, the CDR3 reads TGTGCCAGCAGCAGCGGACAGGCCCCTGGAAACACCATATATTTT.

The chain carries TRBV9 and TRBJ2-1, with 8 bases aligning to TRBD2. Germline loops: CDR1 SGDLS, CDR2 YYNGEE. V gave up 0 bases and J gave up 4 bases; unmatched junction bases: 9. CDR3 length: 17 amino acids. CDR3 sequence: CASSVGWLPGGYNEQFF. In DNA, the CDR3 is TGTGCCAGCAGCGTAGGGTGGCTGCCGGGAGGGTACAATGAGCAGTTCTTC.

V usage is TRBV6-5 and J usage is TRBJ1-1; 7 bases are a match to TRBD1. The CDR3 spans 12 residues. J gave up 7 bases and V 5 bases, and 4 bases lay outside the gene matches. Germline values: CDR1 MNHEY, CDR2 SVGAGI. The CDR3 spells CASSNWDSEAFF. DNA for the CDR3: TGTGCCAGCAGTAATTGGGACAGTGAAGCTTTCTTT.

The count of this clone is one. The CDR3 region has the DNA TGTGCCAGCAGTGCTACAGGGGGTCGCGGTGAAAAACTGTTTTTT. Translating it yields CASSATGGRGEKLFF. V usage is TRBV2 and J usage is TRBJ1-4; 8 nucleotides align to TRBD1. The CDR3 has 15 residues. CDR1 and CDR2 (germline): SNHLY, FYNNEI. With V trimmed by 4 bases and J by 7 bases, 8 bases remained unmatched.

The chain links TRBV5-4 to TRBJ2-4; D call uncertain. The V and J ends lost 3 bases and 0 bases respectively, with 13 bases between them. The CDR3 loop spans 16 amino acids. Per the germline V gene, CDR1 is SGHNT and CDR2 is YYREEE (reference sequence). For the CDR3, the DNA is TGTGCCAGCAGCTCTCGGACCGGGCTAGCCAAAAACATTCAGTACTTC. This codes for CASSSRTGLAKNIQYF. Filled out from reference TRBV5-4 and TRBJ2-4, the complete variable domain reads ETGVTQSPTHLIKTRGQQVTLRCSSQSGHNTVSWYQQALGQGPQFIFQYYREEENGRGNFPPRFSGLQFPNYSSELNVNALELDDSALYLCASSSRTGLAKNIQYFGAGTRLSVL.

The CDR3 DNA reads as TGTGCCAGCAGCACAGCGGGAGGGCCTAGCACCGGGGAGCTGTTTTTT. Its translation is CASSTAGGPSTGELFF. This chain joins TRBV7-2 and TRBJ2-2; 10 positions agree with TRBD2. The trim removed 5 bases at V and 4 bases at J, leaving 7 bases unmatched. Germline V gene lookup returns CDR1 SGHTA and CDR2 FQGNSA. This CDR3 is built from 16 residues.

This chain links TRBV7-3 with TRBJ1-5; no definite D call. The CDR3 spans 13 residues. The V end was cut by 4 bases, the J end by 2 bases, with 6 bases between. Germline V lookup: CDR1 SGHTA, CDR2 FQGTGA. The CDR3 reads CASSSLGNQPQHF. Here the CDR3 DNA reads TGTGCCAGCAGCTCCCTAGGCAATCAGCCCCAGCATTTT. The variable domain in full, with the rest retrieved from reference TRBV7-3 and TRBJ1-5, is GAGVSQTPSNKVTEKGKYVELRCDPISGHTALYWYRQSLGQGPEFLIYFQGTGAADDSGLPNDRFFAVRPEGSVSTLKIQRTERGDSAVYLCASSSLGNQPQHFGDGTRLSIL.

CDR3 region: CASSLTWRDYEQYF. In nucleotides, the CDR3 is TGTGCCAGCAGCTTGACCTGGAGGGACTACGAGCAGTACTTC. The chain couples TRBV11-3 to TRBJ2-7; TRBD2 is a possible D gene (6 bases). CDR1 is SGHNT, CDR2 YENEEA, per germline. The germline V and J ends were trimmed by 3 bases and 3 bases, with 12 bases remaining between them. This CDR3 spans 14 amino acids.

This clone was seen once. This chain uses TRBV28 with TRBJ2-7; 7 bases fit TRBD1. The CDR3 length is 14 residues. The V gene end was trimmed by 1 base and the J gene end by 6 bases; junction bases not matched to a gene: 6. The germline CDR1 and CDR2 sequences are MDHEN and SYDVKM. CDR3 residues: CASSLSGTVREQYF. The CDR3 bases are TGTGCCAGCAGTTTATCCGGGACAGTCCGCGAGCAGTACTTC. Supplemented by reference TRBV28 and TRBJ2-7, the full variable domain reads DVKVTQSSRYLVKRTGEKVFLECVQDMDHENMFWYRQDPGLGLRLIYFSYDVKMKEKGDIPEGYSVSREKKERFSLILESASTNQTSMYLCASSLSGTVREQYFGPGTRLTVT.

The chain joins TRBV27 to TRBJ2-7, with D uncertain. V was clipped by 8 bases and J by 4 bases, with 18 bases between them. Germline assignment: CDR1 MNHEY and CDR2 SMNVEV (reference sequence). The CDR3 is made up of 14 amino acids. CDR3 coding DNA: TGTGCCAGCTCCTCAGGACGGCAGATTTACGAGCAGTACTTC. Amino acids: CASSSGRQIYEQYF.

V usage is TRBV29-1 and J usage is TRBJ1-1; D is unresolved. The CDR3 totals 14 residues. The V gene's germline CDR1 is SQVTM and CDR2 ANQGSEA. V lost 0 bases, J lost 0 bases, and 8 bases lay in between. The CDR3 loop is CSVEEYQMNTEAFF. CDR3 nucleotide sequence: TGCAGCGTTGAAGAGTACCAGATGAACACTGAAGCTTTCTTT.

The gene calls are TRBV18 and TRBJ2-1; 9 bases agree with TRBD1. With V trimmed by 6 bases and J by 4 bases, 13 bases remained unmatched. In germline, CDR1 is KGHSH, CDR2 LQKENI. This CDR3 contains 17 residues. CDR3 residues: CASSLDRGSTGYNEQFF. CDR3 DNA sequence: TGTGCCAGCTCGCTCGACAGGGGGTCAACGGGTTACAATGAGCAGTTCTTC.

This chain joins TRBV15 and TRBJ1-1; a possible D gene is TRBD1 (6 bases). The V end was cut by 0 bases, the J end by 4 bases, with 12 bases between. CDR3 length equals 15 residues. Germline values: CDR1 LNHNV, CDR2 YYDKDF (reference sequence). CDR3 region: CATSRDGGRVTEAFF. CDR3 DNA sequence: TGTGCCACCAGCAGAGATGGGGGGCGGGTCACTGAAGCTTTCTTT.

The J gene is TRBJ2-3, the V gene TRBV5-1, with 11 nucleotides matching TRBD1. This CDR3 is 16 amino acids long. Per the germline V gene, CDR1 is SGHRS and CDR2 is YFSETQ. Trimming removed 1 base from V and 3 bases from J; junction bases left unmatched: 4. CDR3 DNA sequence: TGCGCCAGCAGCTTGCTCGGGACAGGGGGAACAGATACGCAGTATTTT. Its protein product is CASSLLGTGGTDTQYF. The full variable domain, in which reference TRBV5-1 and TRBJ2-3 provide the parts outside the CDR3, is KAGVTQTPRYLIKTRGQQVTLSCSPISGHRSVSWYQQTPGQGLQFLFEYFSETQRNKGNFPGRFSGRQFSNSRSEMNVSTLELGDSALYLCASSLLGTGGTDTQYFGPGTRLTVL.

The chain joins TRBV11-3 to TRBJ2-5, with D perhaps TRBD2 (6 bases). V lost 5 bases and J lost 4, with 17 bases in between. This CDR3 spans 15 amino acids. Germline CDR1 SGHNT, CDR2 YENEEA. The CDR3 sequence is CASSPGRLNRETQYF. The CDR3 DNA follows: TGTGCCAGCAGCCCGGGGAGGCTGAATAGAGAGACCCAGTACTTC. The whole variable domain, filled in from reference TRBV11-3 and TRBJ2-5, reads EAGVVQSPRYKIIEKKQPVAFWCNPISGHNTLYWYLQNLGQGPELLIRYENEEAVDDSQLPKDRFSAERLKGVDSTLKIQPAELGDSAVYLCASSPGRLNRETQYFGPGTRLLVL.

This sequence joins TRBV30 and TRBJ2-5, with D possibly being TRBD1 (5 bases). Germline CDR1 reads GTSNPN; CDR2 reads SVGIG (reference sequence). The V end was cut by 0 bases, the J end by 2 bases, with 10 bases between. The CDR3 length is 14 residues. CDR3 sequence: CAWSVATDQETQYF. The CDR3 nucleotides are TGTGCCTGGAGTGTTGCGACAGATCAAGAGACCCAGTACTTC.

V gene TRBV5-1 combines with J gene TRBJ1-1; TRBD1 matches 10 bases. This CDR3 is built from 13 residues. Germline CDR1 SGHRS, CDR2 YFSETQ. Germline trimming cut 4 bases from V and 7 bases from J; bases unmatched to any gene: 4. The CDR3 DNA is TGCGCCAGCAGCAAAGGACAGGGGGATGAAGCTTTCTTT. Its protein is CASSKGQGDEAFF.

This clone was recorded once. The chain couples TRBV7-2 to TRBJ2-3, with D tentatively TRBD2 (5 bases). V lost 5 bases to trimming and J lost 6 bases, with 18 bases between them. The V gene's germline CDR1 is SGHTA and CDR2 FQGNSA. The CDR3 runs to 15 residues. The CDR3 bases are TGTGCCAGCAGCGCCGGGAACTACCAAACGGATACGCAGTATTTT. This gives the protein CASSAGNYQTDTQYF.

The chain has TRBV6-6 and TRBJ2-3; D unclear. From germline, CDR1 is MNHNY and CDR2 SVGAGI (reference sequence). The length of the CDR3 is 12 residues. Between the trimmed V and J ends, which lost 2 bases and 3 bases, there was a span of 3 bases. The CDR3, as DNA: TGTGCCAGCAGTTACGGGACAGATACGCAGTATTTT. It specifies CASSYGTDTQYF.

CDR3: CASSLTSGGWEQYF. In DNA form, the CDR3 reads TGTGCCAGCAGTTTGACTAGCGGAGGGTGGGAGCAGTACTTC. V is TRBV7-2 and J is TRBJ2-7; 9 nucleotides line up with TRBD2. V lost 6 bases, J lost 7 bases, and 10 bases stayed unmatched. The CDR3 sequence is 14 residues long. Per germline, CDR1 SGHTA and CDR2 FQGNSA.

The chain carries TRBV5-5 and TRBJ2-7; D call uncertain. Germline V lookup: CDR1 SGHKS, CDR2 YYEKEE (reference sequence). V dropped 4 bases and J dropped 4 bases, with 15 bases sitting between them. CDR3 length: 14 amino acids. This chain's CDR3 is CASSPIPQSYEQYF. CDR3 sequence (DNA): TGTGCCAGCAGCCCGATACCCCAATCTTACGAGCAGTACTTC.

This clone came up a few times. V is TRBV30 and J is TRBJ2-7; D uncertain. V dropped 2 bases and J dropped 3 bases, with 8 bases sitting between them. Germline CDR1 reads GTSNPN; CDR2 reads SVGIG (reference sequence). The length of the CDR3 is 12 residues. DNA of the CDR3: TGTGCCTGGAGTTATGCGGACTACGAGCAGTACTTC. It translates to CAWSYADYEQYF.

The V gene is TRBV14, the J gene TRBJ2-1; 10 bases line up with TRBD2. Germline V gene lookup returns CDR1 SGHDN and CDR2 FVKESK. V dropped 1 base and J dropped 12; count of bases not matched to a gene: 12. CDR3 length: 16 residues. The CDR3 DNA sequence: TGTGCCAGCAGCCAAGTCCCGGCTAGCGGGAGTTCTGGGCAGTTCTTC. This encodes CASSQVPASGSSGQFF.